This TCR beta chain was sequenced during a study of T cell responses to AZD1222 COVID-19 vaccine. Turning to the study itself: Second-dose intervals of approximately 4 or approximately 12 weeks were pooled. The study, taken as a whole, reports: Dominant at 160-218 and 743-854, vaccine-associated CD4 TCRs also spanned spike.

On this clone itself: Its antigen is as yet unknown.

Here immunoSEQ multiplex PCR was the method, and the copy in TCRdb shows in-frame clones only, minus some. The sample includes 90,000 to 150,000 clones, roughly 90% seen only once; the top ten take 4.5%. There are 13 residues in the CDR3. From germline, CDR1 is MNHEY and CDR2 SVGEGT. With 2 bases removed from V and 6 bases from J, the gap between germline ends came to 10 bases. The receptor comes from an adult in good health. Material: peripheral blood, obtained on day 0 of AZD1222 vaccination. The V and J genes are TRBV6-2 or TRBV6-3 and TRBJ1-2; D ambiguous. CDR3 coding DNA: TGTGCCAGCAGTTACACTGCGACAAATGGCTACACCTTC. Its protein product is CASSYTATNGYTF.